Presented here are 6 T cell receptor beta chains from one specimen sequenced in a study of T cell repertoires in cytomegalovirus infection. TCRdb re-derived calls from the reads in MiXCR, one entry per CDR3 protein. Of roughly 920,000 distinct CDR3 sequences listed, about a third are singletons. These receptors are not linked to any known antigen. The sample was cultured CD8+ T cells from PBMCs, taken from culture after CMV antigen stimulation. The receptor source for this set is a human donor in good health (CMV status not recorded). Some clones in this sample may be carry-over from other donors' samples.

This clonotype came up a few times. This chain joins TRBV28 and TRBJ2-2; the D gene is possibly TRBD1 (6 bases). The CDR3 contains 16 residues. V shed 5 bases and J shed 0 bases, with 13 bases lying between them. The germline V gene has CDR1 MDHEN and CDR2 SYDVKM. The CDR3 is CASSIYRDPNTGELFF. CDR3 coding DNA: TGTGCCAGCAGTATTTACAGGGACCCGAACACCGGGGAGCTGTTTTTT.

This clonotype was counted between two and nine times. The chain carries TRBV7-9 and TRBJ1-1; TRBD1 matches 9 bases. This CDR3 region has 15 residues. Trimming cost V 2 bases and J 2 bases; bases outside gene matches: 3. The V gene's germline CDR1 is SEHNR and CDR2 FQNEAQ (reference sequence). CDR3 loop: CASSLPTGGNTEAFF. CDR3 nucleotides: TGTGCCAGCAGCTTACCGACAGGGGGTAACACTGAAGCTTTCTTT.

Worth noting for this clonotype: Sequence at one end of the junction differs from germline and may be a read error. The chain couples TRBV6-6 to TRBJ1-2; 10 positions agree with TRBD1. The germline V gene encodes CDR1 MNHNY and CDR2 SVGAGI (reference sequence). This CDR3 has 13 amino acids. CDR3 amino acids: CASSPGTGAGYSF. CDR3 nucleotide sequence: TGTGCCAGCAGCCCCGGGACAGGGGCTGGCTACTCCTTC.

For this clonotype: This may stem from a read error, because a much larger clone lies one nucleotide away. V gene TRBV20-1 combines with J gene TRBJ2-1; 9 bases map to TRBD2. This CDR3 has 16 amino acids. The germline CDR1 and CDR2 sequences are DFQATT and SNEGSKA (reference sequence). CDR3 amino acids: CSARDHGTSSYHEQFF. The CDR3 DNA reads as TGCAGTGCTAGAGACCACGGGACTAGCTCCTACCATGAGCAGTTCTTC.

The J gene is TRBJ2-1, the V gene TRBV7-9; 8 bases map to TRBD2. CDR3 length: 15 amino acids. Germline V lookup: CDR1 SEHNR, CDR2 FQNEAQ (reference sequence). V lost 4 bases to trimming and J lost 5 bases; unmatched junction nucleotides: 7. The DNA for the CDR3 is TGTGCCAGCAGCTGGGGTAGCGGGGACCACAATGAGCAGTTCTTC. Its protein product is CASSWGSGDHNEQFF.

Turning to this clonotype: At one end, the junction sequence differs from germline, possibly due to a read error. This chain connects TRBV9 to TRBJ2-1; 9 bases align to TRBD1. Germline CDR1 reads SGDLS; CDR2 reads YYNGEE. The CDR3 extends over 13 amino acids. CDR3 sequence reads: CASSPQTGGRGNF. The CDR3 bases are TGTGCCAGCAGCCCCCAGACAGGGGGGCGCGGTAACTTC.